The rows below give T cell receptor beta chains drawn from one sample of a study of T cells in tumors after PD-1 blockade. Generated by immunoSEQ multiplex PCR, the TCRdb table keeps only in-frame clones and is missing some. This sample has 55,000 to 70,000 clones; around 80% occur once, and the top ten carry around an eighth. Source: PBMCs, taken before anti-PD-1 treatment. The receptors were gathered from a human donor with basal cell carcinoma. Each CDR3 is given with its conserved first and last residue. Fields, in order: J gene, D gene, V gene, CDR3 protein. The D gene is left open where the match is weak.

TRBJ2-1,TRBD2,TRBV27,CASRGTSGGYNEQFF
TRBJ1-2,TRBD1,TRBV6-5,CASTFRQGGGYTF
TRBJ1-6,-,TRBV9,CASSVGGVTSPLHF
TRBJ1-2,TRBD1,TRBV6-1,CASSEGAGGVYGYTF
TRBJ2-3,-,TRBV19,CASSQAGSTDTQYF
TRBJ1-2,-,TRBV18,CASSPPEILNYGYTF
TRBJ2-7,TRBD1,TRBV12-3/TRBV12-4,CASSSRQGKVYF
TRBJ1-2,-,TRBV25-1,CASSPSTGWFTGYTF
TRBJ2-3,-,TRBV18,CASSQPSTDTQYF
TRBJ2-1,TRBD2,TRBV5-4,CASSLLLAGLYNEQFF
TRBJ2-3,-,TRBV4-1,CASSQFTTPTDTQYF
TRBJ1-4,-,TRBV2,CASSEAGVGEKLFF
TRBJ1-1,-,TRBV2,CAKVNTEAFF
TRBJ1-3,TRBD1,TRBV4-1,CASSLAQGARAGNTIYF
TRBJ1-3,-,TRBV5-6,CASRRTPRSGNTIYF
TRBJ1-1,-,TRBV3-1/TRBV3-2,CASSQETAEAFF
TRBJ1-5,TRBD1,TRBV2,CASSRDSPSSPQHF
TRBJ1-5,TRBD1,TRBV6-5,CASSYRTGDQPQHF
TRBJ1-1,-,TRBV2,CASSLVGTEAFF
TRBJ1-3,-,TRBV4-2,CASSHPSGGTSGNTIYF
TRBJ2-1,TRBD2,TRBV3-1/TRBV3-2,CASSRTSGGLSYNEQFF
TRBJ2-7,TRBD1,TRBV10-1,CASSGTGTGEQYF
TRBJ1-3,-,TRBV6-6,CASRSPASGNTIYF
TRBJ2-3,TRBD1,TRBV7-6,CASSLDTGQSTDTQYF
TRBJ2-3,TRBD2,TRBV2,CASHATSGATDTQYF
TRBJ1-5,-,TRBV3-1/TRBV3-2,CASSPQWANQPQHF
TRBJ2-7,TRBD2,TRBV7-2,CASSLGLAGGYEQYF
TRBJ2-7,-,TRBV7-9,CASSFEQGVYEQYF
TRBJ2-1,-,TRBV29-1,CSVGAGFNEQFF
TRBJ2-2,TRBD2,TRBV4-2,CASSRETSGGETGELFF
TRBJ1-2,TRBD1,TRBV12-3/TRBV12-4,CASSGQGDGYTF
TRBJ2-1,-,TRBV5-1,CASSGSTYNEQFF
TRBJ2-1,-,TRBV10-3,CAAGPSYNEQFF
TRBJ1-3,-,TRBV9,CASSVSGAYSGNTIYF
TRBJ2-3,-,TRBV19,CASSALRGGTDTQYF
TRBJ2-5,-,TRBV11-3,CASSLGSGSSGTQYF
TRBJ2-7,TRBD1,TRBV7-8,CASSLAGQYREQYF
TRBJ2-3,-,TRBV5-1,CASSWGVSEDTQYF
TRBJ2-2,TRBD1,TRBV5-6,CASSSPTGGRDTGELFF
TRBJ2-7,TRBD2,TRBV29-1,CSVEVASGGPRHYEQYF
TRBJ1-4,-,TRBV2,CASSKEPPTVVKLFF
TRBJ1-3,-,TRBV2,CAIYENTIYF
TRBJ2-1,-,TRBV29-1,CSVEDLRAGRNEQFF
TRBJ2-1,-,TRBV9,CASSVGTGGYNEQFF
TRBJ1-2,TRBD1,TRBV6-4,CASSPGQAHYGYTF
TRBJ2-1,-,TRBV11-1,CASSFKGPSEQFF
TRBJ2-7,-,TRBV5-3,CARSSQSGCHEQYF
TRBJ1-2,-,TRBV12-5,CASAHDVGLGYTF
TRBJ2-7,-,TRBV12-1,CASSVRHSDYEQYF